What follows is one T cell receptor (beta chain) and its context. The CDR3 contains 17 residues. This sample is part of a study of control samples from healthy donors and cancer patients. This table comes from immunoSEQ multiplex PCR, and its TCRdb copy is limited to in-frame clones, with some not included. The profile shows about 140,000 clones, more than 90% of them singletons. The clonotype was recovered from a man in his thirties or forties in good health. Sequenced sample: blood. The V gene is TRBV12-2, the J gene TRBJ2-1; the D call of TRBD2 is as the table states it, not checked on the DNA. TRBV12-2 is noted as a pseudogene. CDR3 DNA: TGTGCAAGTCGCTTAGTGAGTACTAGCGGACCTTACAATGAGCAGTTCTTC. This encodes CASRLVSTSGPYNEQFF.